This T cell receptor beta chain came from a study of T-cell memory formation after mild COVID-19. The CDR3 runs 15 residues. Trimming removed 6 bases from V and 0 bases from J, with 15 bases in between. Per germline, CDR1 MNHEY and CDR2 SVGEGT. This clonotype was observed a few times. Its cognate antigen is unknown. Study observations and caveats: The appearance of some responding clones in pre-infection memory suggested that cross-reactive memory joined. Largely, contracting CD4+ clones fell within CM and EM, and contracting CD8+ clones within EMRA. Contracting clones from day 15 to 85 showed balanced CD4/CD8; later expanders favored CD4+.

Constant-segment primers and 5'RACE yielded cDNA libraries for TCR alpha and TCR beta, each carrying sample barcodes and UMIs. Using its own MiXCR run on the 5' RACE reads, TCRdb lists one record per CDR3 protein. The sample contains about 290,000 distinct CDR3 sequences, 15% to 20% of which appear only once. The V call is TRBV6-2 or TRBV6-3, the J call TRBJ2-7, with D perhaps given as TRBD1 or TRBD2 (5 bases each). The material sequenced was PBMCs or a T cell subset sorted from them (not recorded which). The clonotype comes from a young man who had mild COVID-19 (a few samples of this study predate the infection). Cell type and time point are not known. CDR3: CASSPGTASSYEQYF. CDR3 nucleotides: TGTGCCAGCAGCCCCGGGACGGCAAGCTCCTACGAGCAGTACTTC.